A single sample gave rise to the 27 T cell receptor beta chains below, sequenced in a study of siplizumab effects on memory and regulatory T cells. Clones were read by immunoSEQ multiplex PCR, and TCRdb kept only the in-frame ones, dropping some. The sample includes approximately 3,600 clones, roughly 50% of them seen just once. The antigens these receptors bind are not known. Coculturing at 37°C lasted about 6 days for the mixed lymphocyte reaction cells. The sample was CFSE-low (dividing) CD4+ T cells sorted from an allogeneic mixed lymphocyte reaction. Receptors originate from a human donor in good health; the cells came from an allogeneic mixed lymphocyte reaction.

This clone has only one observation. This chain links TRBV4-2 with TRBJ2-3; D is tentatively TRBD1 or TRBD2 (5 bases each). Trimming removed 4 bases from V and 6 bases from J, with 8 bases in between. Germline loops: CDR1 LGHNA, CDR2 YNFKEQ. The CDR3 consists of 12 residues. The CDR3 nucleotides read TGTGCCAGCAGCCTGGGGGTGGATACGCAGTATTTT. It codes for CASSLGVDTQYF.

This clone is large within its sample. The chain is built from TRBV10-3 and TRBJ1-2; D gene unclear. With 3 bases removed from V and 4 bases from J, the gap between germline ends came to 12 bases. The V gene's germline CDR1 is ENHRY and CDR2 SYGVKD. This CDR3 spans 14 amino acids. CDR3 loop: CAISDNPGFYGYTF. CDR3 in DNA: TGTGCCATCAGTGACAACCCGGGATTCTATGGCTACACCTTC.

Of note for this clone: At one of its ends the junction is not consistent with the germline gene, which may arise from a read error. The rearrangement joins TRBV7-9 to TRBJ1-6; 7 nucleotides agree with TRBD1. Germline CDR1 reads SEHNR; CDR2 reads FQNEAQ (reference sequence). The CDR3 is 14 residues long. This CDR3 reads CVSSLQQGYSPLHF. The CDR3 region has the DNA TGTGTCAGCAGCTTGCAACAGGGGTATTCACCCCTCCACTTT. The full variable domain, in which reference TRBV7-9 and TRBJ1-6 provide the parts outside the CDR3, is DTGVSQNPRHKITKRGQNVTFRCDPISEHNRLYWYRQTLGQGPEFLTYFQNEAQLEKSRLLSDRFSAERPKGSFSTLEIQRTEQGDSAMYLCVSSLQQGYSPLHFGNGTRLTVT.

This clone was seen more than once but under ten times. This chain connects TRBV5-5 to TRBJ2-3, with a weak D call TRBD2 (5 bases). Germline V CDR1 and CDR2: SGHKS, YYEKEE (reference sequence). V dropped 4 bases and J dropped 0 bases, with 9 bases sitting between them. This CDR3 has 14 amino acids. The CDR3: CASSLDYSTDTQYF. CDR3 nucleotide sequence: TGTGCCAGCAGCCTTGACTATAGCACAGATACGCAGTATTTT. Drawing the rest from reference TRBV5-5 and TRBJ2-3, the complete variable domain is DAGVTQSPTHLIKTRGQQVTLRCSPISGHKSVSWYQQVLGQGPQFIFQYYEKEERGRGNFPDRFSARQFPNYSSELNVNALLLGDSALYLCASSLDYSTDTQYFGPGTRLTVL.

V and J are TRBV18 and TRBJ2-2, with 7 bases fitting TRBD1. This CDR3 comprises 17 residues. Germline V CDR1 and CDR2: KGHSH, LQKENI. The V gene end was trimmed by 0 bases and the J gene end by 0 bases; junction bases not matched to a gene: 4. Here the CDR3 DNA reads TGTGCCAGCTCACCACCCCGACAGGGACCGAACACCGGGGAGCTGTTTTTT. Its translation is CASSPPRQGPNTGELFF.

This clone has only a few counts. Distinct nucleotide sequences in the sample also encode this CDR3. This rearrangement joins TRBV7-9 to TRBJ1-1; D ambiguous. The V and J ends lost 2 bases and 5 bases respectively, with 9 bases between them. The CDR3 is 13 amino acids. CDR1 and CDR2 (germline): SEHNR, FQNEAQ (reference sequence). The CDR3 loop reads CASSLMSETEAFF. The CDR3 DNA sequence: TGTGCCAGCAGCTTAATGAGCGAGACTGAAGCTTTCTTT. Using reference TRBV7-9 and TRBJ1-1 for the parts outside the CDR3, the full variable domain is DTGVSQNPRHKITKRGQNVTFRCDPISEHNRLYWYRQTLGQGPEFLTYFQNEAQLEKSRLLSDRFSAERPKGSFSTLEIQRTEQGDSAMYLCASSLMSETEAFFGQGTRLTVV.

This chain links TRBV7-6 with TRBJ1-4; 8 bases match TRBD1. J lost 8 bases, V lost 5 bases, and 4 bases had no gene match. Germline V gene sequence: CDR1 SGHVS, CDR2 FNYEAQ. The CDR3 extends over 13 amino acids. CDR3 loop: CASSPQGGEKLFF. The CDR3 DNA reads TGTGCCAGCAGCCCACAGGGGGGGGAAAAACTGTTTTTT.

The chain is built from TRBV12-5 and TRBJ1-6; D gene unclear. Germline CDR1 reads LGHNT; CDR2 reads FRNRAP. The CDR3 is made up of 13 amino acids. Trimming stripped 1 base from V and 9 bases from J, with 7 bases between. In nucleotides, the CDR3 is TGTGCTAGTGGTTTGGAGGCCGGTTCACCCCTCCACTTT. Translation: CASGLEAGSPLHF.

This sequence joins TRBV10-3 and TRBJ1-2; no clear D. The CDR3 runs 13 residues. Germline CDR1 ENHRY, CDR2 SYGVKD. V lost 5 bases, J lost 8 bases, and 15 bases lay in between. CDR3 DNA sequence: TGTGCCATCAGTAGCCGCCCCCGGGAAGGCTACACCTTC. Protein: CAISSRPREGYTF.

This sequence joins TRBV18 and TRBJ2-2, with a tentative D call TRBD1 (6 bases). The CDR3 is 13 residues long. Trimming stripped 6 bases from V and 6 bases from J, with 11 bases between. Germline V gene data show CDR1 as KGHSH and CDR2 as LQKENI. In nucleotides, the CDR3 is TGTGCCAGCTCCTTAAACAGGGCCGGGGAGCTGTTTTTT. Its protein product is CASSLNRAGELFF.

This chain joins TRBV7-3 and TRBJ1-1, with D perhaps TRBD1 (5 bases). The CDR3 is 12 residues long. Trimming removed 5 bases from V and 4 bases from J, with 8 bases in between. Per the germline V gene, CDR1 is SGHTA and CDR2 is FQGTGA. Here the CDR3 reads CASSRDGTEAFF. The CDR3 DNA reads TGTGCCAGCAGCCGGGACGGCACTGAAGCTTTCTTT.

J is TRBJ2-2 and V is TRBV5-1; D may be TRBD1 (6 bases). Germline V CDR1 and CDR2: SGHRS, YFSETQ. V was trimmed by 0 bases and J by 2 bases, leaving 8 bases between them. The length of the CDR3 is 15 residues. Here the CDR3 DNA reads TGCGCCAGCAGCTTGGCAGGGGTCAACACCGGGGAGCTGTTTTTT. It codes for CASSLAGVNTGELFF. Combining the CDR3 with reference TRBV5-1 and TRBJ2-2 gives the whole variable domain KAGVTQTPRYLIKTRGQQVTLSCSPISGHRSVSWYQQTPGQGLQFLFEYFSETQRNKGNFPGRFSGRQFSNSRSEMNVSTLELGDSALYLCASSLAGVNTGELFFGEGSRLTVL.

This clone showed up just a few times. This chain links TRBV18 with TRBJ1-2, with no clear D. V was pared by 2 bases and J by 3 bases, with 7 bases between. Germline CDR1 KGHSH, CDR2 LQKENI. This CDR3 comprises 13 residues. CDR3 DNA sequence: TGTGCCAGCTCACCAGACATTGACTATGGCTACACCTTC. Translation gives CASSPDIDYGYTF.

The chain links TRBV6-6 to TRBJ1-5, with D possibly matching TRBD1 (6 bases). Trimming cost V 6 bases and J 7 bases, with 22 bases left between them. Per the germline V gene, CDR1 is MNHNY and CDR2 is SVGAGI (reference sequence). The CDR3 totals 16 residues. The CDR3 DNA reads as TGTGCCAGCAGCCGAACGGTACAGGGTCTCGGGCAGCCCCAGCATTTT. It encodes CASSRTVQGLGQPQHF.

CDR3 bases: TGTGCCAGCAGCATCTACAGCGGCTATGGCTACACCTTC. It specifies CASSIYSGYGYTF. This sequence joins TRBV7-2 and TRBJ1-2, with unresolved D. This CDR3 is built from 13 residues. The V end lost 5 bases, the J end lost 4 bases, and 11 bases lay between the germline ends. CDR1 and CDR2 (germline): SGHTA, FQGNSA.

V and J are TRBV5-1 and TRBJ1-5, with 8 bases aligning to TRBD1. Germline lookup yields CDR1 SGHRS and CDR2 YFSETQ. The ends lost 5 bases at V and 6 bases at J; junction bases unmatched: 7. This CDR3 has 14 residues. In DNA, the CDR3 is TGCGCCAGCAGTCCGGGACAGGAGGGTCAGCCCCAGCATTTT. Amino acid sequence: CASSPGQEGQPQHF.

The chain links TRBV29-1 to TRBJ2-3; either TRBD1 or TRBD2 may fit D (5 bases each). Germline CDR1 is SQVTM and CDR2 is ANQGSEA. V was shortened by 2 bases and J by 1 base, with 7 bases between the two germline ends. The CDR3 extends over 13 amino acids. The CDR3 sequence is CSVERGRTDTQYF. The CDR3 DNA is TGCAGCGTTGAACGGGGCCGCACAGATACGCAGTATTTT.

The CDR3 bases are TGTGCCAGCAGTCCAGGGGCAACTAATGAAAAACTGTTTTTT. Translated: CASSPGATNEKLFF. The chain is built from TRBV6-6 and TRBJ1-4, with D possibly matching TRBD1 (6 bases). From germline, CDR1 is MNHNY and CDR2 SVGAGI (reference sequence). V was cut by 5 bases and J by 0 bases, with 7 bases left in between. The CDR3 length is 14 residues.

Turning to this clone: Different DNA sequences within this sample yield the same CDR3. V usage is TRBV11-2 and J usage is TRBJ2-3; perhaps D is TRBD1 or TRBD2 (5 bases each). Germline CDR1 SGHAT, CDR2 FQNNGV. Trimming left V 5 bases short and J 2 bases short, with 11 bases between. CDR3 length: 14 residues. This chain's CDR3 is CASSRDRSTDTQYF. The CDR3 DNA follows: TGTGCCAGCAGCCGGGACCGATCCACAGATACGCAGTATTTT.

The V call is TRBV7-2, the J call TRBJ1-1; the D is unclear. In germline, CDR1 is SGHTA, CDR2 FQGNSA. V was trimmed by 5 bases and J by 0 bases, leaving 10 bases between them. The CDR3 spans 14 residues. CDR3: CASSRTVMNTEAFF. In DNA form, the CDR3 reads TGTGCCAGCAGCCGCACAGTCATGAACACTGAAGCTTTCTTT.

The chain carries TRBV7-7 and TRBJ2-2; the match to TRBD2 covers 8 bases. Germline loops: CDR1 SSHAT, CDR2 FNYEAQ (reference sequence). Germline trimming cut 5 bases from V and 4 bases from J; bases unmatched to any gene: 3. This CDR3 has 14 residues. The DNA for the CDR3 is TGTGCCAGCAGCCCCACTAGCGGCACCGGGGAGCTGTTTTTT. Protein product: CASSPTSGTGELFF. Drawing the rest from reference TRBV7-7 and TRBJ2-2, the complete variable domain is GAGVSQSPRYKVTKRGQDVTLRCDPISSHATLYWYQQALGQGPEFLTYFNYEAQPDKSGLPSDRFSAERPEGSISTLTIQRTEQRDSAMYRCASSPTSGTGELFFGEGSRLTVL.

The V call is TRBV2, the J call TRBJ2-2; D remains unclear. V was shortened by 7 bases and J by 5 bases, with 17 bases between the two germline ends. Germline CDR1 SNHLY, CDR2 FYNNEI. The CDR3 loop spans 15 amino acids. This chain's CDR3 is CASNPSRLWTGELFF. CDR3 sequence (DNA): TGTGCCAGCAACCCTTCTAGATTATGGACCGGGGAGCTGTTTTTT.

This sequence joins TRBV10-3 and TRBJ1-2; 12 bases are a match to TRBD1. The length of the CDR3 is 14 residues. Germline V gene sequence: CDR1 ENHRY, CDR2 SYGVKD. Trimming cost V 7 bases and J 8 bases; bases outside gene matches: 8. The CDR3 coding sequence is TGTGCCATCACCTCGGGACAGGGGGCGGAAGGCTACACCTTC. Translated, it gives CAITSGQGAEGYTF.

J is TRBJ2-3 and V is TRBV5-1, with D hard to call. The germline V gene has CDR1 SGHRS and CDR2 YFSETQ. Trimming shortened V by 4 bases and J by 2 bases, and 11 bases separated the two germline ends. The CDR3 sequence is 14 residues long. The CDR3: CASSPTAFTDTQYF. Here the CDR3 DNA reads TGCGCCAGCAGCCCGACTGCCTTCACAGATACGCAGTATTTT.

The chain has TRBV9 and TRBJ2-3, with 8 bases lining up with TRBD2. After removal of 3 bases from V and 5 bases from J, the junction contained 8 bases not matched to a gene. This CDR3 spans 15 amino acids. CDR1 is SGDLS, CDR2 YYNGEE, per germline. This chain's CDR3 is CASSGTSLGEDTQYF. CDR3 sequence (DNA): TGTGCCAGCAGCGGGACTAGCCTTGGTGAAGATACGCAGTATTTT.

In regard to this clone: An end of the junction does not agree with germline; a read error may underlie this. The genes are TRBV2 and TRBJ1-6; unclear D gene. CDR1 and CDR2 from the germline V gene are SNHLY and FYNNEI. This CDR3 region has 11 residues. The CDR3 DNA reads as TGTGCCAGCAGTGCCCACGGACTCACGGGCTTT. Its protein product is CASSAHGLTGF.

This clone was seen only a few times. The V call is TRBV7-9, the J call TRBJ1-6; D possibly corresponds to TRBD1 (5 bases). Deletions cut 5 bases from V and 12 bases from J, with 14 bases between. CDR3 length: 13 amino acids. CDR1 and CDR2 (germline): SEHNR, FQNEAQ (reference sequence). The CDR3 loop reads CASSPQTGLPLHF. CDR3 nucleotide sequence: TGTGCCAGCAGCCCTCAAACAGGCTTACCCCTCCACTTT.